Reported below is one T cell receptor (beta chain). Its cognate antigen is unknown. Extracted RNA was reverse transcribed, and the resulting cDNA served as sequencing template. Using immunoSEQ multiplex PCR, the repertoire was profiled, and TCRdb retains in-frame clones only, with some absent. Here the sample spans about 200,000 clones, roughly 56% being singletons. This specimen comes from a study of CD8+ T cells in alopecia areata. Sorted out of PBMCs were CD4+ T cells and CD8+ T cells. The CDR3 covers 13 residues. The V segment lost 7 bases and the J segment 4 bases; nucleotides outside the gene matches: 7. From germline, CDR1 is SQVTM and CDR2 ANQGSEA. Regarding the study as a whole: Across lesional scalp, and particularly alopecia totalis/universalis, clonality surpassed that of normal scalp. Scalp repertoires also include resident alphabeta T cells from normal skin.

The genes are TRBV29-1 and TRBJ1-1; 9 bases are shared with TRBD1. The sample consisted of CD8+ T cells sorted from blood. This clonotype was obtained from a human donor in good health. The CDR3: CSGGQGGGTEAFF. CDR3 bases: TGCAGCGGGGGACAGGGTGGCGGCACTGAAGCTTTCTTT.